The present T cell receptor beta chain was sequenced within a study of spatial heterogeneity in lung cancer. The overall study: The average count in raw reads for each unique TCR and UMI combination exceeded 8.5 appearances. General observations from the study: The study found ubiquitous expanded tumor TCRs in blood more at resection than follow-up.

Stated time point: sample taken at primary tumor resection. Unsorted whole RNA of tumor, nontumor lung or frozen PBMC was sequenced. There were approximately 69 donors, all of them untreated patients with early-stage non-small cell lung cancer. All TCR cDNA molecules were individually tagged with a unique molecular identifier. From the 5' RACE reads, TCRdb called clonotypes with MiXCR, one entry per CDR3 protein. The data show some 44,000 distinct CDR3 sequences, roughly 13% seen once. There are a few counts of this clonotype. The antigen is undetermined. The CDR3 sequence is 16 residues long. Trimming shortened V by 1 base and J by 2 bases, and 12 bases separated the two germline ends.

The sample was PBMCs, taken at surgery. The chain is built from TRBV12-3 or TRBV12-4 and TRBJ2-1; the D gene could be TRBD1 or TRBD2 (5 bases each). The receptor was derived from a male donor with early-stage non-small cell lung cancer. The CDR3, as DNA: TGTGCCAGCAGTTTAGGGGACCCTTCGACCTACAATGAGCAGTTCTTC. Its protein is CASSLGDPSTYNEQFF.